These T cell receptor beta chains were read from a single sample in a study of T cells and Merkel cell carcinoma outcomes. Data came from immunoSEQ multiplex PCR; TCRdb stores just in-frame clones and leaves some out. Of 14,000 or so clones listed, around nine tenths are singletons. The sample consisted of tumor tissue from Merkel cell carcinoma. Every receptor here comes from a human donor with Merkel cell carcinoma. The CDR3 runs from the conserved cysteine through the conserved F or W. Fields, in order: CDR3 length, clone size, V gene, D gene, J gene, CDR3 DNA, CDR3 protein. D genes are given only for firm matches. Only some rows state a clone size, as once, few, many or a class for expanded clones.

len: 16; abundance: -; v_gene: TRBV23-1; d_gene: TRBD2; j_gene: TRBJ2-4; CDR3nt: TGCGCCAGCAGTCACCCGGGGGAGGGGCGCAAAAACATTCAGTACTTC; CDR3aa: CASSHPGEGRKNIQYF
len: 14; abundance: -; v_gene: TRBV11-3; d_gene: TRBD2; j_gene: TRBJ2-1; CDR3nt: TGTGCCAGCAGCTCCGCGGGGGGCTACAATGAGCAGTTCTTC; CDR3aa: CASSSAGGYNEQFF
len: 16; abundance: -; v_gene: TRBV5-1; d_gene: -; j_gene: TRBJ2-7; CDR3nt: TGCGCCAGCAGCTCCCAAAATCCACAGAAGGGCTACGAGCAGTACTTC; CDR3aa: CASSSQNPQKGYEQYF
len: 15; abundance: once; v_gene: TRBV18; d_gene: -; j_gene: TRBJ1-2; CDR3nt: TGTGCCAGCTCACCAGCTCTACAGGGCGGCTATGGCTACACCTTC; CDR3aa: CASSPALQGGYGYTF
len: 13; abundance: -; v_gene: TRBV7-2; d_gene: -; j_gene: TRBJ2-2; CDR3nt: TGTGCCAGCCACCCCCGGGGAACCGGGGAGCTGTTTTTT; CDR3aa: CASHPRGTGELFF
len: 14; abundance: -; v_gene: TRBV27; d_gene: -; j_gene: TRBJ2-3; CDR3nt: TGTGCCAGCAGTTTTGCGGGGAGCACAGATACGCAGTATTTT; CDR3aa: CASSFAGSTDTQYF
len: 14; abundance: -; v_gene: TRBV5-1; d_gene: -; j_gene: TRBJ2-7; CDR3nt: TGCGCCAGCAGCTTGGCAGACAGAAACTACGAGCAGTACTTC; CDR3aa: CASSLADRNYEQYF
len: 12; abundance: -; v_gene: TRBV5-6; d_gene: TRBD1; j_gene: TRBJ2-2; CDR3nt: TGTGCCAGCAGGACAGGGTCCGGGGAGCTGTTTTTT; CDR3aa: CASRTGSGELFF
len: 16; abundance: -; v_gene: TRBV5-1; d_gene: -; j_gene: TRBJ1-5; CDR3nt: TGCGCCAGCAGCTTGCAAGAACTCCGGGGCAATCAGCCCCAGCATTTT; CDR3aa: CASSLQELRGNQPQHF
len: 13; abundance: -; v_gene: TRBV29-1; d_gene: -; j_gene: TRBJ2-1; CDR3nt: TGCAGCGTTGAAGGGACTGTCGACAATGAGCAGTTCTTC; CDR3aa: CSVEGTVDNEQFF
len: 16; abundance: -; v_gene: TRBV4-2; d_gene: -; j_gene: TRBJ2-3; CDR3nt: TGTGCCAGCAGCCAAGAGACAGGCCCTGGCACAGATACGCAGTATTTT; CDR3aa: CASSQETGPGTDTQYF
len: 14; abundance: -; v_gene: TRBV7-9; d_gene: -; j_gene: TRBJ1-3; CDR3nt: TGTGCCAGCAGCAGCTTCGGGTCTGGAAACACCATATATTTT; CDR3aa: CASSSFGSGNTIYF
len: 17; abundance: -; v_gene: TRBV11-2; d_gene: TRBD2; j_gene: TRBJ2-5; CDR3nt: TGTGCCAGCAGCCCACGGACTAGCGGGAGGTTGGGTGAAACCCAGTACTTC; CDR3aa: CASSPRTSGRLGETQYF
len: 12; abundance: once; v_gene: TRBV29-1; d_gene: -; j_gene: TRBJ2-5; CDR3nt: TGCAGCGGGGGAGTACTCCAAGAGACCCAGTACTTC; CDR3aa: CSGGVLQETQYF
len: 15; abundance: -; v_gene: TRBV5-4; d_gene: -; j_gene: TRBJ1-1; CDR3nt: TGTGCCAGCAGCTGGGGGGTCCTGATGAACACTGAAGCTTTCTTT; CDR3aa: CASSWGVLMNTEAFF
len: 16; abundance: -; v_gene: TRBV5-1; d_gene: -; j_gene: TRBJ2-7; CDR3nt: TGCGCCAGCAGCTCGATCCCAGCTTCCAGGGGTCCCGAGCAGTACTTC; CDR3aa: CASSSIPASRGPEQYF
len: 14; abundance: -; v_gene: TRBV9; d_gene: -; j_gene: TRBJ2-3; CDR3nt: TGTGCCAGCAGCCCTCAGACATTCACAGATACGCAGTATTTT; CDR3aa: CASSPQTFTDTQYF
len: 16; abundance: -; v_gene: TRBV5-8; d_gene: TRBD1; j_gene: TRBJ2-2; CDR3nt: TGTGCCAGCAGGGCCTCCGGGACAGAGAACACCGGGGAGCTGTTTTTT; CDR3aa: CASRASGTENTGELFF
len: 14; abundance: once; v_gene: TRBV5-1; d_gene: -; j_gene: TRBJ2-5; CDR3nt: TGCGCCAGCAGCTTTCGGGCAGGGCGCGAGACCCAGTACTTC; CDR3aa: CASSFRAGRETQYF
len: 16; abundance: few; v_gene: TRBV4-1; d_gene: -; j_gene: TRBJ2-5; CDR3nt: TGCGCCAGCAGCCAGGGTTGGGGAGCCTCGCAAGAGACCCAGTACTTC; CDR3aa: CASSQGWGASQETQYF
len: 14; abundance: -; v_gene: TRBV5-1; d_gene: -; j_gene: TRBJ1-1; CDR3nt: TGCGCCAGCAGCTATAGTCACGGGACACATGAAGCTTTCTTT; CDR3aa: CASSYSHGTHEAFF
len: 15; abundance: -; v_gene: TRBV11-2; d_gene: TRBD1; j_gene: TRBJ2-1; CDR3nt: TGTGCCAGCAGCCCCAACCCCGGGACAGGCAATGAGCAGTTCTTC; CDR3aa: CASSPNPGTGNEQFF
len: 11; abundance: -; v_gene: TRBV20-1; d_gene: TRBD1; j_gene: TRBJ1-2; CDR3nt: TGCAGTGCCTGGGACAGATCTGGCTACACCTTC; CDR3aa: CSAWDRSGYTF
len: 12; abundance: -; v_gene: TRBV30; d_gene: -; j_gene: TRBJ1-2; CDR3nt: TGTGCCTGGAGACGACCATTGATTGGCTACACCTTC; CDR3aa: CAWRRPLIGYTF